These 8 T cell receptor beta chains share one sample of origin, sequenced in a study of T cells in Graves' hyperthyroidism and ophthalmopathy. Amplified TCR beta CDR3 regions derived from RNA transcripts. First-round RT-PCR targeting the TCR CDR3 was performed with the HTBI primer set. TCRdb reprocessed the multiplex PCR reads with MiXCR, giving one entry per CDR3 protein. The table lists some 570,000 distinct CDR3 sequences, more than 15% of them singletons. Source material: blood. These receptors all come from a woman younger than 30 with Graves' ophthalmopathy.

This clonotype came up many times. The chain recombines TRBV7-9 with TRBJ2-5, with 8 bases matching TRBD1. The germline V gene encodes CDR1 SEHNR and CDR2 FQNEAQ (reference sequence). The CDR3 is 15 amino acids. V trimming: 4 bases; J trimming: 1 base; junction bases outside the gene matches: 5. The CDR3 reads CASSSSQGVQETQYF. In DNA, the CDR3 is TGTGCCAGCAGCTCCTCACAGGGGGTCCAAGAGACCCAGTACTTC.

This clonotype occurred a few times. The chain combines TRBV9 with TRBJ1-1; maybe TRBD1 (5 bases). Germline-derived CDR1 and CDR2 are SGDLS and YYNGEE. V was trimmed by 4 bases and J by 5 bases, leaving 18 bases between them. This CDR3 is built from 15 residues. In nucleotides, the CDR3 is TGTGCCAGCAGCCACATGGATCGGGGGGGAACTGAAGCTTTCTTT. This translates into CASSHMDRGGTEAFF.

This clonotype was seen ten or more times. The rearrangement uses TRBV28 and TRBJ1-5; 7 nucleotides match TRBD1. The germline gives CDR1 MDHEN, CDR2 SYDVKM. CDR3 length: 15 amino acids. V gave up 4 bases and J gave up 1 base; unmatched junction bases: 4. The CDR3 reads CASSSGGGSNQPQHF. CDR3 bases: TGTGCCAGCAGTTCAGGGGGAGGCAGCAATCAGCCCCAGCATTTT.

This clonotype was seen more than once but under ten times. The chain is built from TRBV5-8 and TRBJ2-1; TRBD2 matches 10 bases. The junction had 6 bases not matched to a gene; V was cut back by 1 base and J by 8 bases. Germline CDR1 SGHTS, CDR2 YDEGEE. The CDR3 contains 15 residues. The CDR3 spells CASSLFSGGFDEQFF. For the CDR3, the DNA is TGTGCCAGCAGCTTGTTTAGCGGGGGGTTCGATGAGCAGTTCTTC. Combining the CDR3 with reference TRBV5-8 and TRBJ2-1 gives the whole variable domain EAGVTQSPTHLIKTRGQQATLRCSPISGHTSVYWYQQALGLGLQFLLWYDEGEERNRGNFPPRFSGRQFPNYSSELNVNALELEDSALYLCASSLFSGGFDEQFFGPGTRLTVL.

This clonotype has just a few counts. V gene TRBV6-1 combines with J gene TRBJ1-1; D might be TRBD1 (5 bases). Per germline, CDR1 MNHNS and CDR2 SASEGT. V was trimmed by 7 bases and J by 1 base, leaving 16 bases between them. The CDR3 runs to 15 residues. CDR3 sequence: CASTPEGRENTEAFF. The CDR3 coding sequence is TGTGCCAGCACTCCCGAGGGACGGGAGAACACTGAAGCTTTCTTT.

This clonotype was seen repeatedly, ten times or more. The chain is built from TRBV7-3 and TRBJ2-5; TRBD1 is a possible D gene (5 bases). The CDR3 spans 13 residues. V was cut by 2 bases and J by 3 bases, with 7 bases left in between. Germline V gene sequence: CDR1 SGHTA, CDR2 FQGTGA. The CDR3 DNA sequence: TGTGCCAGCAGCTTAGTAGGGGAAGAGACCCAGTACTTC. Translating gives CASSLVGEETQYF.

This clonotype was seen at least ten times. V usage is TRBV5-5 and J usage is TRBJ2-5; D gene uncertain. The CDR3 consists of 15 residues. V dropped 7 bases and J dropped 1 base, with 17 bases sitting between them. In germline, CDR1 is SGHKS, CDR2 YYEKEE (reference sequence). The DNA for the CDR3 is TGTGCCAGCGCAACAGCCGGCGGCTTCCAAGAGACCCAGTACTTC. Translating it yields CASATAGGFQETQYF.

This clonotype was counted between two and nine times. The chain carries TRBV28 and TRBJ2-7, with D tentatively TRBD2 (5 bases). CDR1 is MDHEN and CDR2 is SYDVKM in the germline V gene. The germline V and J ends were trimmed by 1 base and 2 bases, with 18 bases remaining between them. The CDR3 extends over 17 amino acids. CDR3 sequence reads: CASSLYSWTGIPYEQYF. Written as DNA, the CDR3 is TGTGCCAGCAGTTTATATTCGTGGACTGGAATCCCCTACGAGCAGTACTTC.